Included here is one TCR beta chain sequence, with context. In this sample, this clonotype turned up many times. Its antigen has not been determined. Nothing much larger sits one base from this clone, and base qualities are not available. These data belong to a study of T cells in Graves' hyperthyroidism and ophthalmopathy (dated by TCRdb to about 2019). Looking at the study overall: Peripheral blood samples were taken at initial diagnosis, before any treatment was given. TCR Vbeta CDR3 sequencing of 140 or so peripheral blood samples (over 40 ophthalmopathy, 75 hyperthyroidism and about 17 progressor patients) is reported in the paper. The approximately 98 discovery patients were randomly divided into training and test sets at a 7:3 ratio. TCR V-J signatures able to tell the groups apart were searched for in a discovery cohort of 90 to 100 patients, of whom approximately 40 had Graves' ophthalmopathy and under 65 had stable Graves' hyperthyroidism. After blood sampling, hyperthyroidism patients were treated with methimazole at a starting dose of 30 mg daily, and ophthalmopathy patients were treated with high-dose intravenous methylprednisolone. In addition, the study compared T-cell repertoires in thyroid tissue and in blood from about 6 Graves' hyperthyroidism patients. Whether ophthalmopathy could be predicted prospectively was tested in an independent validation cohort made up of under 20 hyperthyroidism patients plus 17 patients who later progressed to ophthalmopathy.

Hyperthyroidism patients were newly diagnosed, had a disease duration of under 2 months, and were aged 18 to 65 years. Exclusion was applied to patients with uncontrolled infections, other autoimmune diseases, pregnancy or lactation. Diagnoses were established on the basis of clinical symptoms, serum thyroxine and TRAb, thyroid ultrasound, and orbital computed tomography. Blood from progressor patients was collected at the time of first diagnosis with hyperthyroidism, before any ophthalmopathy symptoms had appeared. PBMCs were separated from roughly 10 ml of fresh peripheral blood using Ficoll-Paque density gradient centrifugation. Patients classed as progressors first received a Graves' hyperthyroidism diagnosis and then went on to develop ophthalmopathy during follow-up. Trizol reagent was used to extract total RNA, and RNA quality was then checked on an Agilent 2100 Bioanalyzer. What the study reported, not specific to this receptor: Most expanded thyroid clonotypes (frequency above 0.001) were also detected in blood, a finding suggesting that blood repertoires may reflect thyroid immune responses. No statistical method was used to set the sample size in advance, and investigators knew the group allocation. Ophthalmopathy was separated from stable hyperthyroidism by a 13 V-J signature model, with 85% to 90% sensitivity and approximately 84% specificity obtained in cross-validation and 80%/75% obtained in testing. In validation, progression to ophthalmopathy was predicted by the model with 70% to 71% sensitivity and 72% to 85% specificity, a median of roughly six months before onset.

The germline V gene provides CDR1 MDHEN and CDR2 SYDVKM. The CDR3 sequence holds 15 residues, the cysteine and phenylalanine included. Just the 45-base CDR3 DNA is kept, in frame starting at base 1. Unmatched junction bases come to 7, with V trimmed by 5 bases and J by 2 bases. Amplification of TCR beta CDR3 regions was carried out from RNA transcripts. For the first round of RT-PCR on the TCR CDR3, the HTBI primer set was used together with the Qiagen OneStep RT-PCR kit. Libraries were constructed in a second round of multiplex PCR, after which size selection and purification were performed. Libraries were sequenced paired-end with 100 bp reads on an Illumina HiSeq2000. Processing in the source paper ran as follows. SOAPnuke was used to process the raw data, throwing out any read that contained adapters or uncalled bases, had a mean Phred below 15, or lacked an exact constant-primer or identifier match. High-quality paired reads were merged with COPE v1.2.5, and unique nucleotide sequences were defined as clonotypes. MiTCR v1.1 was used to align the clonotypes against IMGT TRBV, TRBD and TRBJ reference segments. Only V-J combinations with frequency above 0.0001, covering 99% to 99.2% of repertoires, were analysed. The TCS score was defined as F50 (clonal expansion) divided by E x V (chaos), with BLOSUM62-based TCRdist calculated between CDR3 peptides within each V-J. Welch's t-statistics and random forest reduced around 550 V-J features to fewer than 15, which were used in a naive Bayes classifier (R e1071). TCRdb reanalyzed the raw reads on its own, using fastp at Q25 for trimming and MiXCR for clone calling, and kept in-frame beta chains. A single entry per CDR3 protein holds the most common genes and DNA from its merged rows. The V and J calls reflect TCRdb's pipeline rather than the authors' work. The sample table contains about 130,000 distinct CDR3 sequences; only one count was recorded for around 20% of them. Together, the top ten hold over 60% of the sample.

The rearranged chain carries TRBV28 and TRBJ2-3; 7 middle bases align to TRBD1. Material: blood. The sequence derives from a woman aged 45 to 65 with Graves' hyperthyroidism that later progressed to Graves' ophthalmopathy. In nucleotide form, the sequence is TGTGCCAGCAGTCCCCAGGACAGGTTCACAGATACGCAGTATTTT. Its amino acids are CASSPQDRFTDTQYF.